The table lists the clone carrying this T cell receptor (beta chain) with a count of one. Its antigen is undetermined. The data were taken from a study of T cell responses to AZD1222 COVID-19 vaccine. Study outcomes and limitations: Spike-specific TCR breadth and depth rose after two AZD1222 doses.

This CDR3 has 17 residues. Germline lookup yields CDR1 LNHDA and CDR2 SQIVND (reference sequence). V was cut by 1 base and J by 1 base, with 14 bases left in between. The repertoire was sequenced with immunoSEQ multiplex PCR; TCRdb's copy has only in-frame clones and lacks some. This table has about 200,000 clones, just over 90% appearing once. V usage is TRBV19 and J usage is TRBJ1-5; a possible D gene is TRBD1 (6 bases). This clonotype originated in an adult in good health. The source was peripheral blood, collected on day 0 of MenACWY control vaccination. Here the CDR3 reads CASSIGRGARSNQPQHF. The CDR3 coding sequence is TGTGCCAGTAGTATAGGAAGGGGGGCTAGAAGCAATCAGCCCCAGCATTTT.